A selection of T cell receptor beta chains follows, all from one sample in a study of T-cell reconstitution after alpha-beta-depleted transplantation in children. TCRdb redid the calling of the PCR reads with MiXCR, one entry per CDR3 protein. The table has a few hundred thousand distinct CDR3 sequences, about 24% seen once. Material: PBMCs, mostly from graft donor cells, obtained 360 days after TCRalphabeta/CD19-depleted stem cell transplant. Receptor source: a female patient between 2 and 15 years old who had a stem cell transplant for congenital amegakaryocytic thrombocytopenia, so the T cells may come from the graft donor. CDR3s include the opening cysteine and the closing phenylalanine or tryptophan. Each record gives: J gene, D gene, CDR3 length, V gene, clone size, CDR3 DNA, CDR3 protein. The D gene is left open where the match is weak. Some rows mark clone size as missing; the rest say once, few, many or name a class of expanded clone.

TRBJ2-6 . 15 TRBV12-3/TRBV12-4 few TGTGCCAGCAGTTTGTGGGGGCATGGGGCCAACGTCCTGACTTTC CASSLWGHGANVLTF
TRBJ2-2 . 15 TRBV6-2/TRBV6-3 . TGTGCCAGCAGTTACTTAGGGGGGAACACCGGGGAGCTGTTTTTT CASSYLGGNTGELFF
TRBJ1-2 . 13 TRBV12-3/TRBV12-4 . TGTGCCACCTTCCAGCGAGTATCCTATGGCTACACCTTC CATFQRVSYGYTF
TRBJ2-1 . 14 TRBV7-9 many TGTGCCAGCAGCTTCCAAGACTTCTACAATGAGCAGTTCTTC CASSFQDFYNEQFF
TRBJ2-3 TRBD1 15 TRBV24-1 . TGTGCCACCAGTGGGGACAGGGCCCGCACAGATACGCAGTATTTT CATSGDRARTDTQYF
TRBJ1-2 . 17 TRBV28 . TGTGCCAGCACATCCCACCCTTGGCAGGGGTGGGAATATGGCTACACCTTC CASTSHPWQGWEYGYTF
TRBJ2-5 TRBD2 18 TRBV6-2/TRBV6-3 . TGTGCCAGCAGTTACCCTACAGGGGTAGCGGGAGTCAGAGAGACCCAGTACTTC CASSYPTGVAGVRETQYF
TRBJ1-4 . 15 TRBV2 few TGTGCCAGCAGTGAAGACGTGGTAACTAATGAAAAACTGTTTTTT CASSEDVVTNEKLFF
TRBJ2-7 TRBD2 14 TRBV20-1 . TGCAGTGCTGGGTTCGGAGCGGGAGTTTTCGAGCAGTACTTC CSAGFGAGVFEQYF
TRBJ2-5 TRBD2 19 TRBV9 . TGTGCCAGCAGCAAACGACTAGCGGGGGGCAACTCGCCCACAGAGACCCAGTACTTC CASSKRLAGGNSPTETQYF
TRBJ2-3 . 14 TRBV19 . TGTGCCAGTACACAGGGCACTAGCACAGATACGCAGTATTTT CASTQGTSTDTQYF
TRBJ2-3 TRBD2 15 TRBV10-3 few TGTGCCATCAGGAGACTAGCGGGAAGCACAGATACGCAGTATTTT CAIRRLAGSTDTQYF
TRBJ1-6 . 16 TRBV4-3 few TGCGCCAGCAGCCCGAAGGAGCCAGGCGGGTCGGGACCCCTCCACTTT CASSPKEPGGSGPLHF
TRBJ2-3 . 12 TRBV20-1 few TGCAGTGCTTCCAGACAGACAGATACGCAGTATTTT CSASRQTDTQYF
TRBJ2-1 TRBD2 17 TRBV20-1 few TGCAGTGCTAGAGATTTACGGCTAGCGGGGGGGTACAATGAGCAGTTCTTC CSARDLRLAGGYNEQFF
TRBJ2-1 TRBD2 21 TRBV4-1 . TGCGCCAGCAGCCAAGATCGGGGGATGGCTAGCGGTAAGGTCTCCTACAATGAGCAGTTCTTC CASSQDRGMASGKVSYNEQFF
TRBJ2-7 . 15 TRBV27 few TGTGCCAGCAGTTTAACAGGGGGGGTCGTCTACGAGCAGTACTTC CASSLTGGVVYEQYF
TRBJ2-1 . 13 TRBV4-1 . TGCGCCAGCAGCCAAGCGGCCTACAATGAGCAGTTCTTC CASSQAAYNEQFF
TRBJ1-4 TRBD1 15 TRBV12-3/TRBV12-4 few TGTGCCAGCAGTCCTAGAGGACAGGGCGGTGAAAAACTGTTTTTT CASSPRGQGGEKLFF
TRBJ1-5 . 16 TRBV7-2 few TGTGCCAGCAGCTTAGAGGTCGGGGGATTCAATCAGCCCCAGCATTTT CASSLEVGGFNQPQHF
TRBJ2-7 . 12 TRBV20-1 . TGCAGTGCTAGTCCAGGCCCCTCCGAGCAGTACTTC CSASPGPSEQYF
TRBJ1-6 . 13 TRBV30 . TGTGGCCGCGGTGAGGGAAAAGACTCACCCCTCCACTTT CGRGEGKDSPLHF
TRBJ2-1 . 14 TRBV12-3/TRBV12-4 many TGTGCCAGCAGTATCAATGTAGGGCACAATGAGCAGTTCTTC CASSINVGHNEQFF
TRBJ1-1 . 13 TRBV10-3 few TGTGCCATCGCTAGGGACGGGCTAGATGAAGCTTTCTTT CAIARDGLDEAFF
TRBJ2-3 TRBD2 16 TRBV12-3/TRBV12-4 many TGTGCCAGCAGTTTCCGGACTAGCGGACCTACAGATACGCAGTATTTT CASSFRTSGPTDTQYF
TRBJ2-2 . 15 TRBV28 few TGTGCCAGCAGCCTGCGGGGAGGGGGCCACGGGGAGCTGTTTTTT CASSLRGGGHGELFF
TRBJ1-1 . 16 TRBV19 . TGTGCCAGTAGTATAAGGCCCGCGGGTAGGGACACTGAAGCTTTCTTT CASSIRPAGRDTEAFF
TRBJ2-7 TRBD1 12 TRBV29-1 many TGCAGCGTAGGGGGCAGGTATGACGAGCAGTACTTC CSVGGRYDEQYF
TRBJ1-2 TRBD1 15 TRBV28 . TGTGCCAGCAGTTCGTCCCAGGGGGGCCTAGATGGCTACACCTTC CASSSSQGGLDGYTF